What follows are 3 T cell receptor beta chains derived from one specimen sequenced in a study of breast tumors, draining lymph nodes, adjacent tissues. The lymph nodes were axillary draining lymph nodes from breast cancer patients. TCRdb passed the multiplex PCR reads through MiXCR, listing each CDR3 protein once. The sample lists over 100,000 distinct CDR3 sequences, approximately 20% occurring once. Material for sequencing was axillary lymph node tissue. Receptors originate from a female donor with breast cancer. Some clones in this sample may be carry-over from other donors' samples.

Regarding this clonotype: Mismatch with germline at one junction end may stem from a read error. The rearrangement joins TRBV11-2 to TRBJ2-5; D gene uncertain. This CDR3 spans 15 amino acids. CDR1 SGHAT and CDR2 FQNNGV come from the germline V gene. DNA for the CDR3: TGTGCCAGCAGCTTAGACGCAGGAGTCCAAGAGATCCAGTACTTC. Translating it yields CASSLDAGVQEIQYF.

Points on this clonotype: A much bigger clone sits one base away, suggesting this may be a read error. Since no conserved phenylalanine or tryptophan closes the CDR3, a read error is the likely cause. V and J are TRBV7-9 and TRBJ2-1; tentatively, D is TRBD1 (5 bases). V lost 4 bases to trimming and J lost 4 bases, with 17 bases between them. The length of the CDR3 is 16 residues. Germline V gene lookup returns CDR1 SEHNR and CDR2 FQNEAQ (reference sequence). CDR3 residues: CASSSYRGDSYNEQFS. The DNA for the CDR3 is TGTGCCAGCAGCTCGTATAGGGGTGACTCGTACAATGAGCAGTTCTCC.

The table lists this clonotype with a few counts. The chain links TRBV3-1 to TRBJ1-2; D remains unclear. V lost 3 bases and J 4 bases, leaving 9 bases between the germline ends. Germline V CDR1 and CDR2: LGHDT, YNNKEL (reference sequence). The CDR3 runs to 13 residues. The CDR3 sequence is CASSQDGIYGYTF. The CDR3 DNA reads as TGTGCCAGCAGCCAGGACGGGATCTATGGCTACACCTTC.